These 3 T cell receptor beta chains originate from one sample sequenced in a study of graft-versus-host responses after intestinal transplantation. Sequencing was performed with immunoSEQ multiplex PCR; in TCRdb, only in-frame clones are kept and a portion is missing. Seen here are about 97,000 clones, more than 80% observed once, and the top ten hold more than 15%. The sample consisted of PBMCs, taken about 450 days after intestinal transplant. The receptors come from a human patient who received an intestinal transplant, so some T cells may come from the graft donor.

V is TRBV7-9 and J is TRBJ2-7; perhaps TRBD1 as D (5 bases). The V end was cut by 1 base, the J end by 2 bases, with 6 bases between. The germline CDR1 and CDR2 sequences are SEHNR and FQNEAQ (reference sequence). The length of the CDR3 is 13 residues. The DNA of the CDR3 is TGTGCCAGCAGCTTAGAGGGGCCCTACGAGCAGTACTTC. This encodes CASSLEGPYEQYF.

The chain is built from TRBV6-1 and TRBJ2-7, with 7 bases that match TRBD1. Unmatched junction bases numbered 7, after V lost 5 bases and J lost 6 bases. The CDR3 covers 13 residues. CDR1 is MNHNS and CDR2 is SASEGT in the germline V gene. The DNA for the CDR3 is TGTGCCAGCAGTCTACAGACAGGGTCCGAGCAGTACTTC. It is translated as CASSLQTGSEQYF.

The chain joins TRBV6-5 to TRBJ1-2; perhaps TRBD1 as D (5 bases). CDR1 MNHEY and CDR2 SVGAGI come from the germline V gene. Trimming left V 5 bases short and J 8 bases short, with 12 bases between. The CDR3 has 12 amino acids. The chain's CDR3 is CASSPPGGGYTF. The CDR3 bases are TGTGCCAGCAGTCCACCGGGGGGAGGCTACACCTTC.